This T cell receptor beta chain was identified during a study of blood T cell repertoires in COVID-19. Study-wide background: The cDNA or gDNA used as material had been derived from T cells, B-cell-depleted T cells, or PBMCs.

The sample holds one count of this clone. Assay used: immunoSEQ multiplex PCR; TCRdb lists only in-frame clones, some missing. The sample consists of around 320,000 clones, over 85% of them appearing once. Germline CDR1 is SNHLY and CDR2 is FYNNEI. Trimming pared 6 bases from V and 5 bases from J, leaving 14 bases between. The CDR3 sequence is 14 residues long. The Seattle patients joined while their infection was active and were tracked longitudinally afterward. The V and J genes are TRBV2 and TRBJ1-5, with a weak D call TRBD1 (5 bases). The specimen sequenced was peripheral blood. The sequence derives from a woman in her twenties or thirties with COVID-19, enrolled during active disease. In DNA, the CDR3 is TGTGCCAGCAGGAGCCAGGGTTGGGATCAGCCCCAGCATTTT. Translated, it gives CASRSQGWDQPQHF.